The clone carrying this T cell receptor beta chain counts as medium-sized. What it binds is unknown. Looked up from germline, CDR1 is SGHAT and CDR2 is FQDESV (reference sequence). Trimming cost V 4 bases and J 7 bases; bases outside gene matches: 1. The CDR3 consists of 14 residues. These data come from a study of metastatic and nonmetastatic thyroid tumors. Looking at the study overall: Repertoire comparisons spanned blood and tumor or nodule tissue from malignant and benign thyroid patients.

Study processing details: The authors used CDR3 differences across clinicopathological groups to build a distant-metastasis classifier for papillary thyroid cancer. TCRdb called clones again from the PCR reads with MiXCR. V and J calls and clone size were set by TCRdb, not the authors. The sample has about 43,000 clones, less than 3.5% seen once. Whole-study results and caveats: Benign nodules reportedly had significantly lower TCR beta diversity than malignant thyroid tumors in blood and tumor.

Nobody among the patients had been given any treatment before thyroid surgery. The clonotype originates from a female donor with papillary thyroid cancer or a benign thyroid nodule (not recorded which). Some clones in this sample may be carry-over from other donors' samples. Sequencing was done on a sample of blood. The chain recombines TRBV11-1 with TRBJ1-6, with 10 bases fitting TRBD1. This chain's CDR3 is CASSSGQGNSPLHF. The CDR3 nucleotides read TGTGCCAGCAGCTCGGGACAGGGGAATTCACCCCTCCACTTT.